One and the same sample provided the 8 T cell receptor beta chains below, sequenced in a study of persistence of HIV-infected CD4 T cells. Overlapping HIV-1 Gag 15-mer peptides at 0.85 to 1 ug per peptide per mL were used. CD40L/CD69 double-negative CD45RO-high memory CD4+ T cells were collected. Sequencing used immunoSEQ version 4 in survey mode. Repertoires were generated with immunoSEQ multiplex PCR, while TCRdb's copy carries only in-frame clones and drops some. The sample lists approximately 36,000 clones; about 84% were seen once. These receptors lack a known antigen. The sample consisted of cultured CD4+ T cells from PBMCs, taken from a patient who received antiretroviral therapy. All receptors come from an adult with HIV. The donor label of this sample is uncertain.

V and J are TRBV6-5 and TRBJ2-2; D remains unclear. The CDR3 runs to 16 residues. V was clipped by 2 bases and J by 0 bases, with 10 bases between them. Germline CDR1 MNHEY, CDR2 SVGAGI. CDR3 in amino acids: CASSYEWSTNTGELFF. CDR3 DNA: TGTGCCAGCAGTTACGAGTGGTCCACGAACACCGGGGAGCTGTTTTTT.

This chain joins TRBV28 and TRBJ1-2, with D possibly matching TRBD1 (6 bases). CDR1 is MDHEN, CDR2 SYDVKM, per germline. The CDR3 consists of 14 residues. Trimming removed 3 bases at V and 4 bases at J, with 12 bases between. The CDR3 sequence: CASSFLTGLYGYTF. In nucleotides, the CDR3 is TGTGCCAGCAGTTTTTTGACAGGACTCTATGGCTACACCTTC.

The CDR3 region is CASSAGLAGAWDTQYF. As DNA, the CDR3 is TGCGCCAGCAGTGCTGGACTAGCGGGGGCTTGGGATACGCAGTATTTT. This rearrangement joins TRBV10-1 to TRBJ2-3, with 13 bases fitting TRBD2. The germline V gene has CDR1 WNHNN and CDR2 SYGVQD (reference sequence). The trim removed 4 bases at V and 6 bases at J, leaving 7 bases unmatched. This CDR3 is built from 16 residues.

This chain joins TRBV2 and TRBJ1-6, with D uncertain. This CDR3 comprises 13 residues. The germline V and J ends were trimmed by 4 bases and 8 bases, with 9 bases remaining between them. The germline CDR1 and CDR2 sequences are SNHLY and FYNNEI. This CDR3 reads CASSVGNDSPLHF. The CDR3 bases are TGTGCCAGCAGTGTGGGGAACGATTCACCCCTCCACTTT.

The genes are TRBV23-1 and TRBJ2-2; a weak D match, TRBD1 (6 bases). TRBV23-1 is known as an ORF, though its function is uncertain. The CDR3 has 17 residues. The ends were cut back, 3 bases at V and 2 bases at J, with 16 bases in the middle. The CDR3 here is CASSHPDKGQNTGELFF. The CDR3 DNA follows: TGCGCCAGCAGTCATCCTGACAAGGGACAAAACACCGGGGAGCTGTTTTTT.

V gene TRBV5-5 combines with J gene TRBJ1-1; 7 bases align to TRBD1. The CDR3 has 15 residues. V shed 3 bases, J shed 2 bases, and the junction held 7 bases outside the gene matches. Germline V gene sequence: CDR1 SGHKS, CDR2 YYEKEE (reference sequence). DNA of the CDR3: TGTGCCAGCAGCTCAACGGGACAGCCCAACACTGAAGCTTTCTTT. Protein product: CASSSTGQPNTEAFF.

The chain uses TRBV7-2 and TRBJ2-7; unclear D gene. Germline CDR1 SGHTA, CDR2 FQGNSA. V lost 7 bases to trimming and J lost 0 bases, with 10 bases between them. The CDR3 totals 13 residues. The CDR3 reads CASTNRPSYEQYF. In nucleotides, the CDR3 is TGTGCCAGCACCAATCGGCCCTCCTACGAGCAGTACTTC.

The chain joins TRBV19 to TRBJ1-4, with TRBD1 matching 8 bases. The V gene's germline CDR1 is LNHDA and CDR2 SQIVND (reference sequence). V trimming: 3 bases; J trimming: 7 bases; junction bases outside the gene matches: 7. The CDR3 has 15 residues. CDR3 in DNA: TGTGCCAGTAGTATTCCGACAGGGGTAGGTGAAAAACTGTTTTTT. Its protein is CASSIPTGVGEKLFF. Looking up the rest from reference TRBV19 and TRBJ1-4 gives the full variable domain: DGGITQSPKYLFRKEGQNVTLSCEQNLNHDAMYWYRQDPGQGLRLIYYSQIVNDFQKGDIAEGYSVSREKKESFPLTVTSAQKNPTAFYLCASSIPTGVGEKLFFGSGTQLSVL.